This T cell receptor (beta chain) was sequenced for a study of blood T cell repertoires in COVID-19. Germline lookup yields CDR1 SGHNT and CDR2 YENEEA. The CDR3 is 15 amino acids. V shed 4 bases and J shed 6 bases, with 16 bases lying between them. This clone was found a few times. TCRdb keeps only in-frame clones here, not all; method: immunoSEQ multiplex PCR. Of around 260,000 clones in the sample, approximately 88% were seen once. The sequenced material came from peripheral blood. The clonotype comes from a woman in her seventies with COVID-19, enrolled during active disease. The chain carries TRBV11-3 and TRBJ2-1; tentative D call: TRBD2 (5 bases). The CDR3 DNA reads TGTGCCAGCAGCTCAATTAGGCTAGCTCGCAATGAGCAGTTCTTC. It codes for CASSSIRLARNEQFF.